The 28 T cell receptor beta chains given below trace back to one sample, sequenced in a study of blood T cell repertoires in COVID-19. Repertoires were generated with immunoSEQ multiplex PCR, while TCRdb's copy carries only in-frame clones and drops some. The table lists more than 150,000 clones, about four fifths of them singletons. The sequencing input was peripheral blood. The source of these receptors is an elderly woman with COVID-19, enrolled during active disease.

The rearrangement uses TRBV19 and TRBJ2-3, with TRBD2 identical over 7 bases. Germline V gives CDR1 LNHDA, CDR2 SQIVND (reference sequence). The CDR3 is made up of 14 amino acids. The V segment lost 6 bases and the J segment 10 bases; nucleotides outside the gene matches: 13. The CDR3 loop is CASRSASGSSPQYF. Here the CDR3 DNA reads TGTGCCAGTAGGTCAGCTAGCGGAAGTTCTCCGCAGTATTTT. Supplemented by reference TRBV19 and TRBJ2-3, the full variable domain reads DGGITQSPKYLFRKEGQNVTLSCEQNLNHDAMYWYRQDPGQGLRLIYYSQIVNDFQKGDIAEGYSVSREKKESFPLTVTSAQKNPTAFYLCASRSASGSSPQYFGPGTRLTVL.

The chain has TRBV5-1 and TRBJ2-1; 7 bases match TRBD2. This CDR3 has 16 residues. Trimming took 0 bases from V and 9 from J; bases not matched to a gene: 12. Germline V gives CDR1 SGHRS, CDR2 YFSETQ. CDR3 sequence: CASSLAVAGVGGEQFF. In DNA, the CDR3 is TGCGCCAGCAGCTTGGCGGTGGCGGGAGTCGGGGGTGAGCAGTTCTTC.

CDR3 coding DNA: TGTGCCAGCAGCCCCGGGACAGGGGGGCTGAACACTGAAGCTTTCTTT. Protein product: CASSPGTGGLNTEAFF. This chain joins TRBV4-2 and TRBJ1-1, with 11 bases fitting TRBD1. The germline V gene encodes CDR1 LGHNA and CDR2 YNFKEQ. Losses at the gene ends were 4 bases for V and 0 bases for J; bases not matched to a gene: 4. This CDR3 has 16 residues.

The rearrangement links TRBV19 to TRBJ1-6; TRBD1 aligns across 8 bases. In germline, CDR1 is LNHDA, CDR2 SQIVND (reference sequence). CDR3 length: 15 amino acids. After removal of 7 bases from V and 3 bases from J, the junction contained 5 bases not matched to a gene. CDR3 coding DNA: TGTGCCAGTAACCCACAGGGGGTCTATAATTCACCCCTCCACTTT. The encoded protein is CASNPQGVYNSPLHF.

The chain has TRBV7-9 and TRBJ2-7, with 8 positions matching TRBD2. Germline V gene data show CDR1 as SEHNR and CDR2 as FQNEAQ (reference sequence). The CDR3 runs 17 residues. V lost 0 bases, J lost 6 bases, and 13 bases stayed unmatched. The CDR3 bases are TGTGCCAGCAGCTTAGCCCTGACAGCGGGAGAGAAATTCGAGCAGTACTTC. Amino acid sequence: CASSLALTAGEKFEQYF.

The chain uses TRBV6-2 or TRBV6-3 and TRBJ1-2, with 8 bases fitting TRBD1. The CDR3 covers 14 residues. V lost 2 bases and J lost 4; bases outside the gene matches: 3. The germline gives CDR1 MNHEY, CDR2 SVGEGT. The CDR3: CASSYVGQAYGYTF. CDR3 DNA: TGTGCCAGCAGTTACGTGGGACAGGCCTATGGCTACACCTTC.

There are many counts of this clone. The chain couples TRBV5-1 to TRBJ1-2; D may be TRBD1 (5 bases). The CDR3 is made up of 13 amino acids. The germline V and J ends were trimmed by 0 bases and 3 bases, with 6 bases remaining between them. From germline, CDR1 is SGHRS and CDR2 YFSETQ. The CDR3 loop reads CASSLAGYYGYTF. CDR3 nucleotides: TGCGCCAGCAGCTTGGCAGGGTACTATGGCTACACCTTC.

The chain uses TRBV5-1 and TRBJ1-4; 8 bases match TRBD1. With V trimmed by 1 base and J by 7 bases, 12 bases remained unmatched. This CDR3 has 17 amino acids. CDR1 is SGHRS, CDR2 YFSETQ, per germline. The CDR3 bases are TGCGCCAGCAGCTTGTCGTTGACATCAGGGGGCCTTGAAAAACTGTTTTTT. The encoded protein is CASSLSLTSGGLEKLFF.

The genes are TRBV6-2 or TRBV6-3 and TRBJ1-2; 10 bases fit TRBD1. The CDR3 contains 15 residues. From germline, CDR1 is MNHEY and CDR2 SVGEGT. After removal of 2 bases from V and 8 bases from J, the junction contained 8 bases not matched to a gene. This chain's CDR3 is CASSYAGTGVGGYTF. Written as DNA, the CDR3 is TGTGCCAGCAGTTACGCCGGGACAGGGGTAGGAGGCTACACCTTC.

The chain combines TRBV19 with TRBJ1-3; 7 nucleotides align to TRBD1. Germline V CDR1 and CDR2: LNHDA, SQIVND (reference sequence). The length of the CDR3 is 16 residues. V gave up 7 bases and J gave up 1 base; unmatched junction bases: 10. The CDR3 DNA follows: TGTGCCAGTACCCACCGGGGGACAGAATCTGGAAACACCATATATTTT. It yields the protein CASTHRGTESGNTIYF.

This clone appeared a single time. J is TRBJ2-5 and V is TRBV11-2; 11 bases agree with TRBD2. The CDR3 extends over 14 amino acids. The junction had 2 bases not matched to a gene; V was cut back by 4 bases and J by 4 bases. Per the germline V gene, CDR1 is SGHAT and CDR2 is FQNNGV. In DNA form, the CDR3 reads TGTGCCAGCAGCTCGACTAGCGGGGTAGAGACCCAGTACTTC. This codes for CASSSTSGVETQYF.

This chain links TRBV2 with TRBJ2-3, with 11 bases aligning to TRBD1. The V gene's germline CDR1 is SNHLY and CDR2 FYNNEI. There are 12 residues in the CDR3. The CDR3: CTGTGGTDTQYF. Here the CDR3 DNA reads TGTACCGGGACAGGGGGGACAGATACGCAGTATTTT. Full variable domain (rest looked up from reference TRBV2 and TRBJ2-3): EPEVTQTPSHQVTQMGQEVILRCVPISNHLYFYWYRQILGQKVEFLVSFYNNEISEKSEIFDDQFSVERPDGSNFTLKIRSTKLEDSAMYFCTGTGGTDTQYFGPGTRLTVL.

The chain uses TRBV29-1 and TRBJ2-1; TRBD1 might be the D (6 bases). V lost 1 base, J lost 0 bases, and 13 bases lay in between. CDR1 is SQVTM, CDR2 ANQGSEA, per germline. The length of the CDR3 is 16 residues. The CDR3 loop reads CSVEGGLASSYNEQFF. CDR3 nucleotide sequence: TGCAGCGTTGAAGGGGGGCTCGCTAGCTCCTACAATGAGCAGTTCTTC.

The CDR3 protein is CASSSSGGSYEQYF. The CDR3 coding sequence is TGCGCCAGCAGCTCTAGCGGGGGGTCCTACGAGCAGTACTTC. The chain employs TRBV5-1 and TRBJ2-7, with 11 bases matching TRBD2. The CDR3 length is 14 residues. Germline CDR1 reads SGHRS; CDR2 reads YFSETQ. V shed 3 bases and J 1 base; nucleotides not matched to a gene: 0.

In nucleotides, the CDR3 is TGTGCCAGCAGTTACTCGACCTGGGAGCACACTGAAGCTTTCTTT. Protein sequence: CASSYSTWEHTEAFF. The chain carries TRBV6-5 and TRBJ1-1; D not resolved. This CDR3 has 15 residues. V lost 0 bases, J lost 3 bases, and 11 bases lay in between. Germline CDR1 is MNHEY and CDR2 is SVGAGI.

The chain is built from TRBV13 and TRBJ1-2; maybe TRBD1 (6 bases). This CDR3 region has 14 residues. Deletions cut 6 bases from V and 8 bases from J, with 19 bases between. CDR1 is PRHDT and CDR2 is FYEKMQ in the germline V gene (reference sequence). CDR3 coding DNA: TGTGCCAGCAGGAGCACAGGGCGATCAAGGGGCTACACCTTC. Its protein product is CASRSTGRSRGYTF.

The rearrangement uses TRBV11-3 and TRBJ1-2, with D unresolved. Trimming shortened V by 0 bases and J by 4 bases, and 15 bases separated the two germline ends. The CDR3 is 16 amino acids. The germline CDR1 and CDR2 sequences are SGHNT and YENEEA. CDR3 sequence: CASSLDSAAVPYGYTF. The CDR3 bases are TGTGCCAGCAGCTTAGATTCCGCCGCAGTCCCCTATGGCTACACCTTC.

This chain connects TRBV10-1 to TRBJ1-1; 8 bases fit TRBD1. CDR1 WNHNN and CDR2 SYGVQD come from the germline V gene (reference sequence). V lost 5 bases, J lost 0 bases, and 5 bases stayed unmatched. The CDR3 extends over 15 amino acids. The CDR3 bases are TGCGCCAGCAGTTGGGACAGGATAATGAACACTGAAGCTTTCTTT. Its protein product is CASSWDRIMNTEAFF.

The chain combines TRBV19 with TRBJ1-5; 7 positions match TRBD1. This CDR3 contains 16 residues. Germline V gene data show CDR1 as LNHDA and CDR2 as SQIVND (reference sequence). V was pared by 5 bases and J by 2 bases, with 9 bases of the junction left unmatched. The CDR3 region is CASSATTGVGNQPQHF. CDR3 sequence (DNA): TGTGCCAGTAGTGCCACTACAGGGGTAGGCAATCAGCCCCAGCATTTT.

In regard to this clone: Its ends do not fully match the called genes, so a read error is possible. The chain has TRBV7-9 and TRBJ2-6, with 8 bases identical to TRBD2. The CDR3 runs 21 residues. From germline, CDR1 is SEHNR and CDR2 FQNEAQ (reference sequence). CDR3 in DNA: TGTGCCTGCAGCACACATCGGGGCCGGGGCCGGGGGGGCTGTGGGGCCAACGTCCTGACTTTC. Its translation: CACSTHRGRGRGGCGANVLTF.

A few counts support this clone. The chain uses TRBV2 and TRBJ2-7, with TRBD2 matching 7 bases. The CDR3 totals 14 residues. Losses at the gene ends were 4 bases for V and 2 bases for J; bases not matched to a gene: 5. Germline CDR1 reads SNHLY; CDR2 reads FYNNEI. The DNA for the CDR3 is TGTGCCAGCAGTGCGGGGGGAATGACCTACGAGCAGTACTTC. Translated: CASSAGGMTYEQYF.

This rearrangement joins TRBV5-1 to TRBJ2-2; TRBD1 might be the D (5 bases). CDR3 size: 13 residues. Trimming took off 5 bases at V and 8 bases at J, with 13 bases between the two ends. Germline CDR1 and CDR2: SGHRS and YFSETQ. This CDR3 is CASRTRVSGELFF. As DNA, the CDR3 is TGCGCCAGCAGAACCAGGGTGTCGGGGGAGCTGTTTTTT.

The chain has TRBV7-9 and TRBJ1-3, with D possibly TRBD1 on 6 matching bases. The CDR3 contains 14 residues. Germline V gene sequence: CDR1 SEHNR, CDR2 FQNEAQ (reference sequence). V was trimmed by 3 bases and J by 2 bases, leaving 8 bases between them. CDR3 bases: TGTGCCAGCAGCTTCAGGGGAACTGGAAACACCATATATTTT. Its protein is CASSFRGTGNTIYF. Based on the CDR3 plus reference TRBV7-9 and TRBJ1-3, the full variable domain is DTGVSQNPRHKITKRGQNVTFRCDPISEHNRLYWYRQTLGQGPEFLTYFQNEAQLEKSRLLSDRFSAERPKGSFSTLEIQRTEQGDSAMYLCASSFRGTGNTIYFGEGSWLTVV.

This clone was counted a single time. The CDR3: CASIGVHNEQFF. The CDR3 region has the DNA TGTGCCAGCATCGGGGTCCACAATGAGCAGTTCTTC. This rearrangement joins TRBV28 to TRBJ2-1, with D perhaps matching TRBD2 (5 bases). Germline V gene lookup returns CDR1 MDHEN and CDR2 SYDVKM. CDR3 length equals 12 residues. Trimming stripped 7 bases from V and 5 bases from J, with 9 bases between.

The V call is TRBV10-3, the J call TRBJ1-5, with 7 bases that match TRBD1. V lost 4 bases to trimming and J lost 5 bases; unmatched junction nucleotides: 5. The V gene's germline CDR1 is ENHRY and CDR2 SYGVKD. CDR3 size: 14 residues. The CDR3 bases are TGTGCCATCAGTGTAGGACAGGAGGATCAGCCCCAGCATTTT. Translation: CAISVGQEDQPQHF.

This clone occurred once. The chain uses TRBV5-1 and TRBJ2-7; TRBD1 is a possible D gene (6 bases). V lost 2 bases, J lost 0 bases, and 12 bases lay in between. Looked up from germline, CDR1 is SGHRS and CDR2 is YFSETQ. The CDR3 extends over 15 amino acids. CDR3: CASSFTGTPSYEQYF. CDR3 nucleotides: TGCGCCAGCAGCTTTACCGGGACACCCTCCTACGAGCAGTACTTC.

The chain uses TRBV29-1 and TRBJ1-5; D remains unclear. Per the germline V gene, CDR1 is SQVTM and CDR2 is ANQGSEA. This CDR3 has 12 residues. Trimming stripped 7 bases from V and 4 bases from J, with 11 bases between. This chain's CDR3 is CSAREPNQPQHF. The CDR3, as DNA: TGCAGCGCCCGGGAACCGAATCAGCCCCAGCATTTT.

This chain links TRBV27 with TRBJ1-6; D is undetermined. The germline CDR1 and CDR2 sequences are MNHEY and SMNVEV (reference sequence). V lost 3 bases to trimming and J lost 10 bases, with 13 bases between them. There are 14 residues in the CDR3. CDR3 DNA: TGTGCCAGCAGTTTCGCTAGGGAGGAATCACCCCTCCACTTT. It codes for CASSFAREESPLHF.